Only a few counts were recorded for the clone carrying this TCR beta chain. Its antigen remains unidentified. The data stem from a study of CD8 T cell repertoires and HIV-1 epitope variants. Using immunoSEQ multiplex PCR, the repertoire was profiled, and TCRdb retains in-frame clones only, with some absent. The repertoire holds thousands of clones, with approximately 68% as singletons. J gave up 3 bases and V 5 bases, and 5 bases lay outside the gene matches. This CDR3 is built from 14 residues. Germline V gene sequence: CDR1 LNHDA, CDR2 SQIVND (reference sequence). What was sequenced was cultured CD8+ T cells derived from PBMCs. The TCR originated in a male donor with HIV. The chain recombines TRBV19 with TRBJ2-7, with 9 bases that match TRBD1. The DNA for the CDR3 is TGTGCCAGTAGTCCCGGGACAGGGAACTACGAGCAGTACTTC. This gives the protein CASSPGTGNYEQYF.